This entry lists 26 T cell receptor beta chains sequenced from one sample in a study of CD8 T cells in ankylosing spondylitis. MiXCR, applied by TCRdb to the 5' RACE reads, yields one record per CDR3 protein. Altogether about 42,000 distinct CDR3 sequences are present, over 3.5% being singletons, with the ten largest covering 3% to 4%. The sample consisted of blood, either unsorted or a sorted T cell fraction (not recorded which). These receptors originate from a female donor with ankylosing spondylitis or in good health (not recorded which).

This clonotype was counted many times. The rearrangement joins TRBV9 to TRBJ2-3; a possible D gene is TRBD2 (6 bases). In germline, CDR1 is SGDLS, CDR2 YYNGEE. V lost 5 bases to trimming and J lost 6 bases, with 13 bases between them. The CDR3 sequence is 13 residues long. Here the CDR3 DNA reads TGTGCCAGCAGTGAGGGCCGGGGGGATACGCAGTATTTT. Translated, it gives CASSEGRGDTQYF.

As concerns this clonotype: An end of the junction differs from the germline gene, which may be a read error. The rearrangement uses TRBV23-1 and TRBJ2-1; the D gene could be TRBD1 or TRBD2 (5 bases each). TRBV23-1 is reported as an ORF; its role is uncertain. CDR3 size: 16 residues. The CDR3 protein is CVSWQSRDPEPNEQFF. DNA for the CDR3: TGTGTCAGCTGGCAATCGAGGGACCCAGAGCCCAATGAGCAGTTCTTC.

The sample holds many counts of this clonotype. The chain is built from TRBV9 and TRBJ1-2; tentatively, D is TRBD1 (5 bases). Germline values: CDR1 SGDLS, CDR2 YYNGEE. The V end lost 4 bases, the J end lost 3 bases, and 13 bases lay between the germline ends. The CDR3 covers 14 residues. For the CDR3, the DNA is TGTGCCAGCAGCCCGACAGCCGGGGACTATGGCTACACCTTC. Translating it yields CASSPTAGDYGYTF.

Many counts were recorded for this clonotype. The chain joins TRBV9 to TRBJ1-5; possible D gene TRBD1, 6 bases. V lost 2 bases and J 7 bases, leaving 16 bases between the germline ends. The CDR3 loop spans 15 amino acids. Germline lookup yields CDR1 SGDLS and CDR2 YYNGEE. The CDR3 DNA sequence: TGTGCCAGCAGCGTGTCGGACAGCGTAGACCAGCCCCAGCATTTT. It encodes CASSVSDSVDQPQHF.

This clonotype was counted many times. The chain uses TRBV9 and TRBJ1-1, with unresolved D. Germline V gives CDR1 SGDLS, CDR2 YYNGEE. The CDR3 consists of 15 residues. Trimming took 0 bases from V and 6 from J, leaving 15 bases between them. This CDR3 reads CASSVGGAGWSEAFF. The CDR3 DNA reads TGTGCCAGCAGCGTAGGGGGAGCGGGTTGGTCTGAAGCTTTCTTT.

This clonotype was detected many times. The V call is TRBV9, the J call TRBJ1-2; tentatively, D is TRBD1 (5 bases). The CDR3 runs to 14 residues. V lost 0 bases, J lost 2 bases, and 8 bases lay in between. In germline, CDR1 is SGDLS, CDR2 YYNGEE. The CDR3: CASSVDEGNYGYTF. CDR3 bases: TGTGCCAGCAGCGTAGATGAGGGGAACTATGGCTACACCTTC.

This clonotype came up a few times. V gene TRBV9 combines with J gene TRBJ2-1; D may be TRBD2 (6 bases). This CDR3 has 16 residues. Germline V CDR1 and CDR2: SGDLS, YYNGEE. Trimming removed 0 bases from V and 8 bases from J, with 18 bases in between. CDR3 amino acids: CASSVGISGDTDEQFF. DNA of the CDR3: TGTGCCAGCAGCGTAGGAATTAGCGGCGATACTGATGAGCAGTTCTTC. The full variable domain, with the rest looked up from reference TRBV9 and TRBJ2-1, is DSGVTQTPKHLITATGQRVTLRCSPRSGDLSVYWYQQSLDQGLQFLIQYYNGEERAKGNILERFSAQQFPDLHSELNLSSLELGDSALYFCASSVGISGDTDEQFFGPGTRLTVL.

This clonotype was observed many times. This sequence joins TRBV9 and TRBJ2-2; a possible D gene is TRBD1 (6 bases). CDR1 is SGDLS and CDR2 is YYNGEE in the germline V gene. Deletions cut 4 bases from V and 6 bases from J, with 13 bases between. The CDR3 runs 14 residues. The CDR3 is CASSLQGSAGELFF. The CDR3, as DNA: TGTGCCAGCAGCTTACAGGGTAGCGCCGGGGAGCTGTTTTTT.

Ten or more counts support this clonotype. The chain employs TRBV9 and TRBJ2-2; 7 bases fit TRBD2. V trimming: 4 bases; J trimming: 1 base; junction bases outside the gene matches: 7. CDR1 and CDR2 (germline): SGDLS, YYNGEE. CDR3 size: 16 residues. The CDR3 bases are TGTGCCAGCAGCCCTTTGGGGGGGGTGAACACCGGGGAGCTGTTTTTT. Translated, it gives CASSPLGGVNTGELFF.

The chain links TRBV9 to TRBJ2-1; no reliable D call. The V end was cut by 2 bases, the J end by 4 bases, with 7 bases between. Per germline, CDR1 SGDLS and CDR2 YYNGEE. CDR3 size: 13 residues. CDR3 sequence: CASSVDIYNEQFF. Written as DNA, the CDR3 is TGTGCCAGCAGCGTCGACATATACAATGAGCAGTTCTTC.

This clonotype appeared many times. The chain is built from TRBV9 and TRBJ2-1, with D tentatively TRBD1 (6 bases). The CDR3 spans 15 residues. Trimming took off 0 bases at V and 6 bases at J, with 13 bases between the two ends. Germline V gives CDR1 SGDLS, CDR2 YYNGEE. CDR3 in DNA: TGTGCCAGCAGCGTAGCTTCACAGGGTGTCAATGAGCAGTTCTTC. It translates to CASSVASQGVNEQFF.

The V gene is TRBV9, the J gene TRBJ2-4; TRBD2 agrees at 8 bases. The CDR3 is 15 amino acids. Germline loops: CDR1 SGDLS, CDR2 YYNGEE. With V trimmed by 0 bases and J by 9 bases, 8 bases remained unmatched. The CDR3 region is CASSVESRGGPIQYF. The CDR3, as DNA: TGTGCCAGCAGCGTAGAATCCCGGGGGGGCCCCATTCAGTACTTC. The full variable domain, its missing parts supplied by reference TRBV9 and TRBJ2-4, is DSGVTQTPKHLITATGQRVTLRCSPRSGDLSVYWYQQSLDQGLQFLIQYYNGEERAKGNILERFSAQQFPDLHSELNLSSLELGDSALYFCASSVESRGGPIQYFGAGTRLSVL.

This clonotype was seen at least ten times. CDR3 region: CASSREGNTEAFF. The CDR3, as DNA: TGTGCCAGCAGCCGCGAGGGGAACACTGAAGCTTTCTTT. The V and J genes are TRBV9 and TRBJ1-1; D gene ambiguous. Trimming took 4 bases from V and 1 from J, leaving 8 bases between them. This CDR3 region has 13 residues. Germline V lookup: CDR1 SGDLS, CDR2 YYNGEE.

This clonotype was seen many times. The chain couples TRBV9 to TRBJ2-7; 8 nucleotides line up with TRBD1. The germline V gene has CDR1 SGDLS and CDR2 YYNGEE. J was trimmed by 2 bases and V by 1 base; bases with no gene match: 2. The CDR3 extends over 14 amino acids. CDR3 DNA sequence: TGTGCCAGCAGCGTACAGGACAGGGCCTACGAGCAGTACTTC. It encodes CASSVQDRAYEQYF.

Ten or more counts support this clonotype. CDR3 nucleotides: TGTGCCAGCAGCGCGGAACTAAGCTCCTACGAGCAGTACTTC. Translating gives CASSAELSSYEQYF. V is TRBV9 and J is TRBJ2-7, with unresolved D. Trimming left V 3 bases short and J 0 bases short, with 10 bases between. Looked up from germline, CDR1 is SGDLS and CDR2 is YYNGEE. This CDR3 contains 14 residues.

This clonotype is judged medium-sized. The gene calls are TRBV9 and TRBJ1-2; D not resolved. V was pared by 0 bases and J by 6 bases, with 18 bases between. This CDR3 spans 16 amino acids. The germline CDR1 and CDR2 sequences are SGDLS and YYNGEE. Here the CDR3 DNA reads TGTGCCAGCAGCGTAGGCATCGCCCGTATCTCCGATGGCTACACCTTC. As protein: CASSVGIARISDGYTF.

This clonotype was counted many times. The rearrangement uses TRBV9 and TRBJ2-7; TRBD1 or TRBD2 may be the D gene (6 bases each). V dropped 4 bases and J dropped 2 bases, with 19 bases sitting between them. Germline V lookup: CDR1 SGDLS, CDR2 YYNGEE. The CDR3 has 16 residues. The CDR3 DNA reads as TGTGCCAGCAGCCCTTCTCAAGGGGGGCCGACCTACGAGCAGTACTTC. Translating gives CASSPSQGGPTYEQYF.

This clonotype was seen a handful of times. The V and J genes are TRBV9 and TRBJ1-1; 7 bases are a match to TRBD1. With V trimmed by 3 bases and J by 4 bases, 6 bases remained unmatched. Per germline, CDR1 SGDLS and CDR2 YYNGEE. This CDR3 region has 14 residues. CDR3 nucleotide sequence: TGTGCCAGCAGCGCCGCTACAGGGGTCACTGAAGCTTTCTTT. Translating it yields CASSAATGVTEAFF.

This clonotype was seen only a few times. This chain uses TRBV9 with TRBJ1-2, with TRBD1 as a possible D gene (5 bases). The germline V and J ends were trimmed by 0 bases and 7 bases, with 13 bases remaining between them. This CDR3 has 14 amino acids. In germline, CDR1 is SGDLS, CDR2 YYNGEE. The CDR3 sequence is CASSVDEGHGGYTF. As DNA, the CDR3 is TGTGCCAGCAGCGTAGATGAGGGGCACGGTGGCTACACCTTC.

This clonotype came up many times. The rearrangement joins TRBV9 to TRBJ2-5, with 7 bases fitting TRBD2. Germline CDR1 is SGDLS and CDR2 is YYNGEE. This CDR3 region has 15 residues. The J segment lost 1 base and the V segment lost 3 bases, leaving 6 bases of the junction unmatched. The CDR3 loop reads CASSGGLTRQETQYF. As DNA, the CDR3 is TGTGCCAGCAGCGGGGGACTAACCCGCCAAGAGACCCAGTACTTC.

This clonotype was seen ten or more times. The chain carries TRBV9 and TRBJ1-1, with 7 bases fitting TRBD1. V was clipped by 7 bases and J by 0 bases; unmatched bases: 12. The length of the CDR3 is 16 residues. Germline V gives CDR1 SGDLS, CDR2 YYNGEE. This CDR3 is CASARTGDYLNTEAFF. The CDR3, as DNA: TGTGCCAGCGCCCGGACAGGCGATTATCTGAACACTGAAGCTTTCTTT.

This clonotype was seen ten or more times. The chain employs TRBV9 and TRBJ2-2; no firm D call. The CDR3 length is 13 residues. Trimming took 0 bases from V and 6 from J, leaving 6 bases between them. The germline CDR1 and CDR2 sequences are SGDLS and YYNGEE. CDR3 bases: TGTGCCAGCAGCGTAGTCGTCGCCGGGGAGCTGTTTTTT. As protein: CASSVVVAGELFF.

This clonotype was counted at least ten times. J is TRBJ2-5 and V is TRBV9; no clear D gene. Germline CDR1 reads SGDLS; CDR2 reads YYNGEE. V dropped 0 bases and J dropped 4 bases, with 7 bases sitting between them. This CDR3 has 13 residues. For the CDR3, the DNA is TGTGCCAGCAGCGTAGGGATGGGAGAGACCCAGTACTTC. Its protein is CASSVGMGETQYF.

This clonotype was seen many times. The chain links TRBV9 to TRBJ2-2, with 12 bases fitting TRBD2. With 7 bases clipped from V and 1 base from J, the junction kept 2 bases outside the gene matches. Germline-derived CDR1 and CDR2 are SGDLS and YYNGEE. The CDR3 totals 15 residues. The CDR3 protein is CASQLAGGNTGELFF. The CDR3 DNA sequence: TGTGCCAGCCAACTAGCGGGGGGGAACACCGGGGAGCTGTTTTTT.

This clonotype was detected ten times or more. V gene TRBV9 combines with J gene TRBJ1-1; D ambiguous. V lost 0 bases and J 3 bases, leaving 9 bases between the germline ends. CDR1 is SGDLS, CDR2 YYNGEE, per germline. The CDR3 is 14 amino acids. DNA of the CDR3: TGTGCCAGCAGCGTAGGGCTTACGGACACTGAAGCTTTCTTT. It encodes CASSVGLTDTEAFF.

This clonotype is medium-sized in the sample. The chain combines TRBV9 with TRBJ1-2; D possibly corresponds to TRBD1 (5 bases). The V gene's germline CDR1 is SGDLS and CDR2 YYNGEE. V was cut by 0 bases and J by 8 bases, with 17 bases left in between. This CDR3 has 15 amino acids. The CDR3 DNA is TGTGCCAGCAGCGTAGAGGGCAATGGGGCGCGGGGCTACACCTTC. Translation gives CASSVEGNGARGYTF.